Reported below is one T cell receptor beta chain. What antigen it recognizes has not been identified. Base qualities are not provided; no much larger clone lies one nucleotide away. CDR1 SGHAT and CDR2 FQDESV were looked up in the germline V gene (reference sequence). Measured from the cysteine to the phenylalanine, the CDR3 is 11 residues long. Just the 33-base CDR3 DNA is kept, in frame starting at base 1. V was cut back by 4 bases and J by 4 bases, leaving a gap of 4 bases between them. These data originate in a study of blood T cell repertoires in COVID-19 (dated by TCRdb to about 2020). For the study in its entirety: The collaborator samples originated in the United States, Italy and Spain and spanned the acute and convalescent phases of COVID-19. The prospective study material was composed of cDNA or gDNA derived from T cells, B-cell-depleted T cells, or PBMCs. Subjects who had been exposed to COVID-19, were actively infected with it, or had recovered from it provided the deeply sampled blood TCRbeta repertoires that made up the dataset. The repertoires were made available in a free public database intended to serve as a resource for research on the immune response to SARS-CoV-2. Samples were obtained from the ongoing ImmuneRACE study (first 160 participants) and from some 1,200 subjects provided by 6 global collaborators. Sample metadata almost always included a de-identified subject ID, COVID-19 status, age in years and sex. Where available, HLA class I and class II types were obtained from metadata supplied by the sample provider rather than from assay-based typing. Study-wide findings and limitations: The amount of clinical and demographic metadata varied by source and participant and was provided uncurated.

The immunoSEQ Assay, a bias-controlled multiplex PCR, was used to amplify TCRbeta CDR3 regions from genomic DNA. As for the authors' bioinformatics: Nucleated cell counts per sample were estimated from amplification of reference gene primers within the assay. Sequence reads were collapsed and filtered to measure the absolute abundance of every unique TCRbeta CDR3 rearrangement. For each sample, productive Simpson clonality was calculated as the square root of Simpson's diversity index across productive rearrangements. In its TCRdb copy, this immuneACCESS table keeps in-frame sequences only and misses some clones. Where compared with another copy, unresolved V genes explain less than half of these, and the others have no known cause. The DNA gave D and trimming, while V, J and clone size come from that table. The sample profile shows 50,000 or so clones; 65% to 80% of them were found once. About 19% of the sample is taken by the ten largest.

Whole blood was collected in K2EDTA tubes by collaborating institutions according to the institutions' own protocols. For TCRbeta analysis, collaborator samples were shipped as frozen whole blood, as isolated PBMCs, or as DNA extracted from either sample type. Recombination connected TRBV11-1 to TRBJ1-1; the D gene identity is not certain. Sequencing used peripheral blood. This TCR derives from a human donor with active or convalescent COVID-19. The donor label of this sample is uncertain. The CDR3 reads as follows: CASSWATEAFF. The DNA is TGTGCCAGCAGCTGGGCCACTGAAGCTTTCTTT.